Listed below are T cell receptor beta chains from one sample, sequenced in a study of identical twins. One entry per CDR3 protein, called by TCRdb with MiXCR from the 5' RACE reads. The table shows 1.5 million to 2 million distinct CDR3 sequences, with less than 40% occurring only once. Sequenced material: cord blood. These receptors were obtained from a newborn girl in good health. The CDR3 runs from the conserved cysteine through the conserved F or W. The order of the fields is J gene, V gene, CDR3 protein.

j_gene: TRBJ2-3; v_gene: TRBV30; CDR3aa: CAWSPRADTQYF
j_gene: TRBJ1-2; v_gene: TRBV29-1; CDR3aa: CCGKDDGYTF
j_gene: TRBJ2-7; v_gene: TRBV7-2; CDR3aa: CASSFETGTSGSWVEYF
j_gene: TRBJ2-5; v_gene: TRBV28; CDR3aa: CASSPRTDALRPGYF
j_gene: TRBJ2-1; v_gene: TRBV5-1; CDR3aa: CASSGMGLNSRNEQFF
j_gene: TRBJ2-1; v_gene: TRBV10-3; CDR3aa: CAISGRTLAGGVNEQFF
j_gene: TRBJ1-2; v_gene: TRBV2; CDR3aa: CASSPPTGFYGYTF
j_gene: TRBJ1-1; v_gene: TRBV10-2; CDR3aa: CASSERGRYEAFF
j_gene: TRBJ1-2; v_gene: TRBV5-1; CDR3aa: CASSPFWGGRYGYTF
j_gene: TRBJ1-2; v_gene: TRBV20-1; CDR3aa: CSARVGGRHYGCTF
j_gene: TRBJ2-6; v_gene: TRBV6-2/TRBV6-3; CDR3aa: CASSDGFSGANVLTF
j_gene: TRBJ1-5; v_gene: TRBV5-5; CDR3aa: CASSPDRGLLQPQHF
j_gene: TRBJ1-1; v_gene: TRBV4-1; CDR3aa: CASSQGYRPNTEAFF
j_gene: TRBJ2-1; v_gene: TRBV7-9; CDR3aa: CASSLGTSGGARNEQFF
j_gene: -; v_gene: TRBV20-1; CDR3aa: CSARDKRGAYEQYF
j_gene: TRBJ2-6; v_gene: TRBV6-6; CDR3aa: CASSPRDRGSGANVLTF
j_gene: TRBJ2-7; v_gene: TRBV27; CDR3aa: CASSTGTSVRNEQYF
j_gene: TRBJ1-2; v_gene: TRBV29-1; CDR3aa: CSVTEGYTF
j_gene: TRBJ1-2; v_gene: TRBV20-1; CDR3aa: CSANGVETRIPYGYTF
j_gene: -; v_gene: TRBV20-1; CDR3aa: CSARNSGRALFFGVNEQFF
j_gene: TRBJ2-4; v_gene: TRBV25-1; CDR3aa: CASSESPGTVSAKNIQYF
j_gene: TRBJ2-7; v_gene: TRBV7-2; CDR3aa: CASSLVGIDEQYF
j_gene: TRBJ2-3; v_gene: TRBV15; CDR3aa: CATSRGSFPDTQYF
j_gene: TRBJ2-7; v_gene: TRBV10-3; CDR3aa: CAISEGRELYEQYF
j_gene: TRBJ2-1; v_gene: TRBV19; CDR3aa: CASSIAGTGSYNEQFF
j_gene: TRBJ2-7; v_gene: TRBV20-1; CDR3aa: CSAISYRESYEQYF
j_gene: TRBJ2-7; v_gene: TRBV24-1; CDR3aa: CATRDRGGYEQYF
j_gene: TRBJ1-2; v_gene: TRBV20-1; CDR3aa: CSASGREKNYGYTF
j_gene: TRBJ1-2; v_gene: TRBV20-1; CDR3aa: CSARDRQGSDGYTF
j_gene: TRBJ1-4; v_gene: TRBV5-5; CDR3aa: CASSLMTGTNEKLFF
j_gene: TRBJ1-6; v_gene: TRBV20-1; CDR3aa: CSARSDFNSPLHF
j_gene: TRBJ2-7; v_gene: TRBV20-1; CDR3aa: CSARVLAGGPHEQYF
j_gene: TRBJ2-7; v_gene: TRBV28; CDR3aa: CASSPQGSDEQYF
j_gene: TRBJ2-2; v_gene: TRBV12-5; CDR3aa: CASGFLSSTSGYQTGELFF
j_gene: TRBJ1-6; v_gene: TRBV7-8; CDR3aa: CASSWGVNYNSPLHF
j_gene: TRBJ2-1; v_gene: TRBV29-1; CDR3aa: CSVDARAGSSYNEQFF
j_gene: TRBJ2-2; v_gene: TRBV4-2; CDR3aa: CASSQALHGTGDTGELFF
j_gene: TRBJ2-3; v_gene: TRBV11-2; CDR3aa: CASSLDRAGRASGDTQYF
j_gene: TRBJ2-1; v_gene: TRBV2; CDR3aa: CASMMEGAYNEQFF
j_gene: TRBJ2-2; v_gene: TRBV29-1; CDR3aa: CSAGQGGFDTGELFF
j_gene: TRBJ2-3; v_gene: TRBV9; CDR3aa: CASSALGGGPDTQYF
j_gene: TRBJ1-1; v_gene: TRBV29-1; CDR3aa: CSVGEGGQGNTEAFF
j_gene: -; v_gene: TRBV6-6; CDR3aa: CASKTIAGGSYEQYF
j_gene: TRBJ2-3; v_gene: TRBV9; CDR3aa: CASSPNEDTQYF
j_gene: TRBJ1-2; v_gene: TRBV6-6; CDR3aa: CASSYRGDRAAGYTF
j_gene: TRBJ1-2; v_gene: TRBV29-1; CDR3aa: CSVPRMGGYTF
j_gene: TRBJ2-2; v_gene: TRBV20-1; CDR3aa: CSARDFIGGELFF
j_gene: TRBJ1-1; v_gene: TRBV20-1; CDR3aa: CSARDRQNTEAFF
j_gene: TRBJ2-1; v_gene: TRBV12-3/TRBV12-4; CDR3aa: CASSTSLDEQFF
j_gene: TRBJ2-5; v_gene: TRBV20-1; CDR3aa: CSASDLSSAQYNEHYF
j_gene: TRBJ1-1; v_gene: TRBV29-1; CDR3aa: CSVDRGPTEAFF
j_gene: TRBJ1-2; v_gene: TRBV2; CDR3aa: CASRPGQSNYGYTF
j_gene: TRBJ2-1; v_gene: TRBV28; CDR3aa: CASSYGARRYNEQFF
j_gene: TRBJ1-1; v_gene: TRBV12-3/TRBV12-4; CDR3aa: CASRATGGVTEAFF
j_gene: TRBJ2-7; v_gene: TRBV21-1; CDR3aa: CASSPGAGTYEQYF